What follows is one TCR beta chain and its context. This sample is drawn from a study of T cell changes during pregnancy in multiple sclerosis. Repertoires were generated with immunoSEQ multiplex PCR, while TCRdb's copy carries only in-frame clones and drops some. In the table there are approximately 31,000 clones, just over 90% of which are singletons. The CDR3 covers 16 residues. Germline values: CDR1 SEHNR, CDR2 FQNEAQ (reference sequence). The ends lost 5 bases at V and 4 bases at J; junction bases unmatched: 7. The receptor comes from a female donor with multiple sclerosis, enrolled in a pregnancy study. The sample here was CD4+ T cells from peripheral blood mononuclear cells, taken in the second trimester of pregnancy. The chain links TRBV7-9 to TRBJ2-3; 12 bases fit TRBD1. CDR3 bases: TGTGCCAGCAGCCCGGGGGACAGGGGGCAGTCAGATACGCAGTATTTT. This encodes CASSPGDRGQSDTQYF.